These 22 T cell receptor beta chains came from one sample sequenced in a study of blood T cell repertoires in COVID-19. Measured with immunoSEQ multiplex PCR; TCRdb has only the in-frame clones, and not every one. The sample has 50,000 to 60,000 clones, roughly nine tenths seen once. Sequencing was done on a sample of peripheral blood. The receptors here all came from a man between 60 and 75 years old with acute or convalescent COVID-19.

This clone occurred a few times. The rearrangement links TRBV30 to TRBJ1-5; 8 bases are shared with TRBD1. The ends lost 1 base at V and 7 bases at J; junction bases unmatched: 6. Germline values: CDR1 GTSNPN, CDR2 SVGIG (reference sequence). The CDR3 contains 14 residues. The CDR3 loop is CAWSGTGRWQPQHF. The CDR3 region has the DNA TGTGCCTGGAGTGGGACAGGGAGGTGGCAGCCCCAGCATTTT.

The chain combines TRBV28 with TRBJ1-5; 8 bases map to TRBD1. Trimming at V came to 2 bases and at J to 2 bases, leaving 5 bases not matched to a gene. Germline CDR1 reads MDHEN; CDR2 reads SYDVKM. CDR3 length: 16 amino acids. The DNA for the CDR3 is TGTGCCAGCAGTTTACCATTGGGACAGGGCAATCAGCCCCAGCATTTT. Its protein is CASSLPLGQGNQPQHF.

This clone was seen a handful of times. The chain recombines TRBV18 with TRBJ1-1; weak D call: TRBD1 (6 bases). The germline gives CDR1 KGHSH, CDR2 LQKENI. The CDR3 loop spans 15 amino acids. V was pared by 5 bases and J by 3 bases, with 16 bases between. CDR3 sequence: CASSGVAGADTEAFF. CDR3 DNA: TGTGCCAGCTCAGGCGTGGCAGGGGCGGACACTGAAGCTTTCTTT.

This chain links TRBV5-6 with TRBJ2-7; no definite D call. The CDR3 contains 13 residues. Between the trimmed V and J ends, which lost 0 bases and 4 bases, there was a span of 8 bases. Germline lookup yields CDR1 SGHDT and CDR2 YYEEEE. CDR3 nucleotide sequence: TGTGCCAGCAGCTTGGGCCGGTGGTACGAGCAGTACTTC. It is translated as CASSLGRWYEQYF. The entire variable domain, with the rest obtained from reference TRBV5-6 and TRBJ2-7, is as follows: DAGVTQSPTHLIKTRGQQVTLRCSPKSGHDTVSWYQQALGQGPQFIFQYYEEEERQRGNFPDRFSGHQFPNYSSELNVNALLLGDSALYLCASSLGRWYEQYFGPGTRLTVT.

The chain carries TRBV12-3 or TRBV12-4 and TRBJ1-1, with 7 nucleotides matching TRBD1. The V gene end was trimmed by 6 bases and the J gene end by 5 bases; junction bases not matched to a gene: 6. This CDR3 comprises 13 residues. The CDR3 nucleotides read TGTGCCAGCAGCAGACAGGGTGGAACTGAAGCTTTCTTT. It specifies CASSRQGGTEAFF.

This clone has only a few counts. The chain combines TRBV27 with TRBJ1-5; no definite D call. Germline CDR1 and CDR2: MNHEY and SMNVEV (reference sequence). V shed 0 bases and J shed 10 bases, with 10 bases lying between them. The CDR3 extends over 13 amino acids. The DNA for the CDR3 is TGTGCCAGCAGTTTATCCAGGTCTGGACCCCAGCATTTT. This encodes CASSLSRSGPQHF.

The chain couples TRBV7-2 to TRBJ2-3; D is perhaps TRBD2 (6 bases). V shed 3 bases and J shed 4 bases, with 14 bases lying between them. Germline lookup yields CDR1 SGHTA and CDR2 FQGNSA. This CDR3 is 15 amino acids long. CDR3 sequence (DNA): TGTGCCAGCAGCTTGGGGACTCCACGCTCAGATACGCAGTATTTT. Translation: CASSLGTPRSDTQYF. Full variable domain (missing parts from reference TRBV7-2 and TRBJ2-3): GAGVSQSPSNKVTEKGKDVELRCDPISGHTALYWYRQSLGQGLEFLIYFQGNSAPDKSGLPSDRFSAERTGGSVSTLTIQRTQQEDSAVYLCASSLGTPRSDTQYFGPGTRLTVL.

The chain links TRBV19 to TRBJ1-1; no firm D call. CDR1 is LNHDA, CDR2 SQIVND, per germline (reference sequence). V was cut by 0 bases and J by 11 bases, with 13 bases left in between. The CDR3 extends over 13 amino acids. This CDR3 is CASSIDRSGSAFF. As DNA, the CDR3 is TGTGCCAGTAGTATAGATAGGTCGGGGTCGGCTTTCTTT. Looking up the rest from reference TRBV19 and TRBJ1-1 gives the full variable domain: DGGITQSPKYLFRKEGQNVTLSCEQNLNHDAMYWYRQDPGQGLRLIYYSQIVNDFQKGDIAEGYSVSREKKESFPLTVTSAQKNPTAFYLCASSIDRSGSAFFGQGTRLTVV.

V usage is TRBV6-6 and J usage is TRBJ2-1, with TRBD2 identical over 10 bases. Per germline, CDR1 MNHNY and CDR2 SVGAGI (reference sequence). This CDR3 spans 16 amino acids. The J segment lost 8 bases and the V segment lost 6 bases, leaving 13 bases of the junction unmatched. The CDR3 sequence: CASRKGLAAFVDEQFF. CDR3 sequence (DNA): TGTGCCAGCAGAAAAGGACTAGCGGCGTTTGTTGATGAGCAGTTCTTC.

The sample holds a few counts of this clone. This chain joins TRBV6-1 and TRBJ2-7; TRBD1 is a possible D gene (6 bases). CDR3 size: 14 residues. V gave up 2 bases and J gave up 3 bases, with 11 bases separating them. Germline V CDR1 and CDR2: MNHNS, SASEGT. CDR3 bases: TGTGCCAGCAGTGAAACCGGGACAATCTACGAGCAGTACTTC. Protein sequence: CASSETGTIYEQYF.

V and J are TRBV5-1 and TRBJ2-2, with 11 bases aligning to TRBD2. The CDR3 covers 15 residues. Germline CDR1 and CDR2: SGHRS and YFSETQ. Unmatched junction bases numbered 1, after V lost 0 bases and J lost 6 bases. Written as DNA, the CDR3 is TGCGCCAGCAGCTTGGAACTAGCGGGGGCCGGGGAGCTGTTTTTT. Encoded protein: CASSLELAGAGELFF. Looking up the rest from reference TRBV5-1 and TRBJ2-2 gives the full variable domain: KAGVTQTPRYLIKTRGQQVTLSCSPISGHRSVSWYQQTPGQGLQFLFEYFSETQRNKGNFPGRFSGRQFSNSRSEMNVSTLELGDSALYLCASSLELAGAGELFFGEGSRLTVL.

This clone was seen a single time. The chain couples TRBV2 to TRBJ2-5; 10 bases agree with TRBD1. The CDR3 has 14 residues. V shed 6 bases and J 4 bases; nucleotides not matched to a gene: 5. Germline V gene data show CDR1 as SNHLY and CDR2 as FYNNEI. The CDR3, as DNA: TGTGCCAGCAGCCTGGGACAGGGGAGAGAGACCCAGTACTTC. This gives the protein CASSLGQGRETQYF.

The gene calls are TRBV4-1 and TRBJ1-1; tentatively, D is TRBD1 (6 bases). The CDR3 is made up of 14 amino acids. Deletions cut 3 bases from V and 5 bases from J, with 13 bases between. Germline CDR1 reads MGHRA; CDR2 reads YSYEKL. The CDR3 loop reads CASSQGYRDTEAFF. The DNA for the CDR3 is TGCGCCAGCAGCCAGGGATACAGGGATACTGAAGCTTTCTTT.

The chain is built from TRBV6-6 and TRBJ1-2, with D possibly matching TRBD1 (6 bases). Between the trimmed V and J ends, which lost 4 bases and 7 bases, there was a span of 13 bases. The CDR3 is made up of 13 amino acids. Germline CDR1 MNHNY, CDR2 SVGAGI (reference sequence). CDR3 sequence (DNA): TGTGCCAGCAGTTTACAGGGAATTAGTGGCTACACCTTC. This gives the protein CASSLQGISGYTF.

The chain recombines TRBV7-9 with TRBJ2-3; D unresolved. CDR1 SEHNR and CDR2 FQNEAQ come from the germline V gene (reference sequence). The ends were cut back, 4 bases at V and 4 bases at J, with 9 bases in the middle. The CDR3 is made up of 13 amino acids. Here the CDR3 DNA reads TGTGCCAGCAGCTCCCTGGCAGCAGATACGCAGTATTTT. Its protein product is CASSSLAADTQYF.

The V gene is TRBV4-2, the J gene TRBJ2-3; 9 bases map to TRBD1. Unmatched junction bases numbered 3, after V lost 0 bases and J lost 5 bases. The CDR3 sequence is 15 residues long. Germline CDR1 is LGHNA and CDR2 is YNFKEQ. CDR3 sequence reads: CASSQEGDREDTQYF. The DNA of the CDR3 is TGTGCCAGCAGCCAAGAAGGGGACAGGGAAGATACGCAGTATTTT.

This clone showed up just once. The V gene is TRBV7-9, the J gene TRBJ2-7, with TRBD1 matching 7 bases. Germline CDR1 SEHNR, CDR2 FQNEAQ (reference sequence). The CDR3 runs to 13 residues. With V trimmed by 5 bases and J by 5 bases, 6 bases remained unmatched. The chain's CDR3 is CASSRGQTNEQYF. In DNA form, the CDR3 reads TGTGCCAGCAGCCGGGGACAGACCAACGAGCAGTACTTC. The whole variable domain, remainder taken from reference TRBV7-9 and TRBJ2-7, is DTGVSQNPRHKITKRGQNVTFRCDPISEHNRLYWYRQTLGQGPEFLTYFQNEAQLEKSRLLSDRFSAERPKGSFSTLEIQRTEQGDSAMYLCASSRGQTNEQYFGPGTRLTVT.

The chain combines TRBV29-1 with TRBJ1-1, with D hard to call. V shed 2 bases and J shed 0 bases, with 10 bases lying between them. Germline loops: CDR1 SQVTM, CDR2 ANQGSEA. The length of the CDR3 is 14 residues. The CDR3 bases are TGCAGCGTTGAAAGAGATACCATGAACACTGAAGCTTTCTTT. This codes for CSVERDTMNTEAFF.

A few counts support this clone. This rearrangement joins TRBV10-3 to TRBJ1-1; D remains ambiguous. In germline, CDR1 is ENHRY, CDR2 SYGVKD. The CDR3 runs 13 residues. V lost 4 bases and J 2 bases, leaving 8 bases between the germline ends. CDR3: CAISASGNTEAFF. In DNA, the CDR3 is TGTGCCATCAGTGCATCAGGTAACACTGAAGCTTTCTTT.

The chain is built from TRBV6-6 and TRBJ1-1; TRBD1 aligns across 9 bases. CDR1 and CDR2 from the germline V gene are MNHNY and SVGAGI (reference sequence). CDR3 length equals 14 residues. Unmatched junction bases numbered 4, after V lost 4 bases and J lost 4 bases. The DNA of the CDR3 is TGTGCCAGCAGTTCCCCGACAGGGGGCACTGAAGCTTTCTTT. It translates to CASSSPTGGTEAFF.

The CDR3 region has the DNA TGTGCCAGCAGTTACCGGGACAGGGCCTCCTACGAGCAGTACTTC. Amino acids: CASSYRDRASYEQYF. The chain couples TRBV6-5 to TRBJ2-7, with 9 bases fitting TRBD1. Germline assignment: CDR1 MNHEY and CDR2 SVGAGI. The CDR3 is made up of 15 amino acids. Losses at the gene ends were 2 bases for V and 0 bases for J; bases not matched to a gene: 2.

Notes on this clone: This sample includes further DNA sequences coding for the same CDR3. The chain combines TRBV2 with TRBJ1-6; 7 bases agree with TRBD1. The CDR3 sequence is 14 residues long. Germline V gene sequence: CDR1 SNHLY, CDR2 FYNNEI. V lost 5 bases and J lost 10; bases outside the gene matches: 8. CDR3 sequence (DNA): TGTGCCAGCAGTCCCGACAGGGCCCGGTCACCCCTCCACTTT. Protein product: CASSPDRARSPLHF. Supplemented by reference TRBV2 and TRBJ1-6, the full variable domain reads EPEVTQTPSHQVTQMGQEVILRCVPISNHLYFYWYRQILGQKVEFLVSFYNNEISEKSEIFDDQFSVERPDGSNFTLKIRSTKLEDSAMYFCASSPDRARSPLHFGNGTRLTVT.